This TCR beta chain stems from a study of shared clonotypes between healthy human individuals. Study outcomes and limitations: Among the subsets, naive ones generally showed larger estimated richness than memory ones.

With regard to this clone: The antigen remains unidentified.

Produced via immunoSEQ multiplex PCR; TCRdb's table is partial and in-frame only. The table has about 680,000 clones, approximately 73% seen once; the top ten hold around 1.8%. The source of this sequence is a woman aged 25 to 39 in good health. The sample taken for sequencing was memory CD4+ T cells sorted from blood. Subset noted: CD45RA-negative fraction.

For the CDR3, the DNA is TGTGCCAGCAAGTCTCTCAAGACGGATACGCAGTATTTT. The encoded protein is CASKSLKTDTQYF. This chain uses TRBV6-1 with TRBJ2-3; D remains unclear. Per the germline V gene, CDR1 is MNHNS and CDR2 is SASEGT. Trimming took off 7 bases at V and 6 bases at J, with 14 bases between the two ends. The length of the CDR3 is 13 residues.